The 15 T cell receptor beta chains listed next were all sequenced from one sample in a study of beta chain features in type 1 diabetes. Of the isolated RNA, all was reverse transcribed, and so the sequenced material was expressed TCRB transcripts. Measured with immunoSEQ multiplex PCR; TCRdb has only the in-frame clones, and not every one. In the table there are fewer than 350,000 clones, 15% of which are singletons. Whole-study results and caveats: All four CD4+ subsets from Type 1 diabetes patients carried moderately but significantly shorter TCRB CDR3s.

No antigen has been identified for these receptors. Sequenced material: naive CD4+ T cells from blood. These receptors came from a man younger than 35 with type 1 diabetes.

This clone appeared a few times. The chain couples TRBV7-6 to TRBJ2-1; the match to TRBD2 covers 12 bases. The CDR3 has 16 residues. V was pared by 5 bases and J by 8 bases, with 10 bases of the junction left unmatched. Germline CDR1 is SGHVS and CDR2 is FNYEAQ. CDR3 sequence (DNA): TGTGCCAGCAGCCCCTTGGCGCTAGCGGGAGGGTATGAGCAGTTCTTC. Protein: CASSPLALAGGYEQFF.

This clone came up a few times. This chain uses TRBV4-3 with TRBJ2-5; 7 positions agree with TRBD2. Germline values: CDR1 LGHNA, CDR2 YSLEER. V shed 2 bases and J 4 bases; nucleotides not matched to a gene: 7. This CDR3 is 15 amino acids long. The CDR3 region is CASSQNYPGGETQYF. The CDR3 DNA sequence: TGCGCCAGCAGCCAAAATTATCCGGGGGGAGAGACCCAGTACTTC.

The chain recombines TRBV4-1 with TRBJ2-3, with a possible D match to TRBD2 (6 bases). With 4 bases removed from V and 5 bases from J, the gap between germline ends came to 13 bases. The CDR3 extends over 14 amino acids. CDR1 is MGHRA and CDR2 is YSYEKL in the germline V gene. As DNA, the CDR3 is TGCGCCAGCAGCCCTTCCGCGGGGATAGATACGCAGTATTTT. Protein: CASSPSAGIDTQYF.

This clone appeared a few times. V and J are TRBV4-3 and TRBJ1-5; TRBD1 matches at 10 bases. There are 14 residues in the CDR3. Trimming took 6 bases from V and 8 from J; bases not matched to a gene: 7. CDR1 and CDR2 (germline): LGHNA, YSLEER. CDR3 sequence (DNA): TGCGCCAGCAGTCTGGGACAGGGGATTGAGCCCCAGCATTTT. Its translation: CASSLGQGIEPQHF.

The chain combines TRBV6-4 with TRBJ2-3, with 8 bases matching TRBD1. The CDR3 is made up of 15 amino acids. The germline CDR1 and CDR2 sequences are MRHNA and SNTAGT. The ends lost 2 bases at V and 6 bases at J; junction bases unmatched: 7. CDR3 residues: CASSDPRGLADTQYF. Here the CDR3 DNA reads TGTGCCAGCAGTGACCCCAGGGGGCTAGCGGATACGCAGTATTTT.

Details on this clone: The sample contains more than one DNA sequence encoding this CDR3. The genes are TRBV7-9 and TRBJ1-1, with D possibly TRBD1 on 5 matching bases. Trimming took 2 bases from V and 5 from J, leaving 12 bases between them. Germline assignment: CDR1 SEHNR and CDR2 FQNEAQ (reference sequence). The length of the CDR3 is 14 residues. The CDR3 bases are TGTGCCAGCAGCTTAAGGCAGGGCGATACTGAAGCTTTCTTT. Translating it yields CASSLRQGDTEAFF.

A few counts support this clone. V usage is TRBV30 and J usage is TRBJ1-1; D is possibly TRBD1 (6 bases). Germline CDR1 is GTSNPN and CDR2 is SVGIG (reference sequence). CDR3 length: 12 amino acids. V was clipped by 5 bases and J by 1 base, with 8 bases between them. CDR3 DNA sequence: TGTGCCTGGGACAGGTGGAACACTGAAGCTTTCTTT. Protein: CAWDRWNTEAFF.

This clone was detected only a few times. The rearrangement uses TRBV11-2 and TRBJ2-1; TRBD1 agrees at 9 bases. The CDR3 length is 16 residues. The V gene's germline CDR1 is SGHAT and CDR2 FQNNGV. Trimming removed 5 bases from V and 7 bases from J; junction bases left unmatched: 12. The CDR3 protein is CASSEQGAAYGNEQFF. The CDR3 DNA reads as TGTGCCAGCAGCGAACAGGGGGCCGCCTACGGAAATGAGCAGTTCTTC.

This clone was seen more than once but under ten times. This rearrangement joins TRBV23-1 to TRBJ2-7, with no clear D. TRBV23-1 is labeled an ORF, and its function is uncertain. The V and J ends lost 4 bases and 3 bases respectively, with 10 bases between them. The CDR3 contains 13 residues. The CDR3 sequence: CASSLRECYEQYF. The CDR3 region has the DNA TGCGCCAGCAGTCTCCGCGAGTGCTACGAGCAGTACTTC.

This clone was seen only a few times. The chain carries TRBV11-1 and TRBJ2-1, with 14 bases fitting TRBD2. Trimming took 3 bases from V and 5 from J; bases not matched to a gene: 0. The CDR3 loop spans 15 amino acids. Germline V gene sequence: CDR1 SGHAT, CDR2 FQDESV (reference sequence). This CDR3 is CASSLTSGRDNEQFF. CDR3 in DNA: TGTGCCAGCAGCTTGACTAGCGGGAGGGACAATGAGCAGTTCTTC.

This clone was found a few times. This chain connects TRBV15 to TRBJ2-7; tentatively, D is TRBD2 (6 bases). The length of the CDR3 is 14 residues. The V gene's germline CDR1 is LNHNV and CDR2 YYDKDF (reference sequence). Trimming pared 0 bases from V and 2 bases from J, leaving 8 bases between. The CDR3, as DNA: TGTGCCACCAGCAGAGATGGGGGGACCTACGAGCAGTACTTC. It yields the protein CATSRDGGTYEQYF.

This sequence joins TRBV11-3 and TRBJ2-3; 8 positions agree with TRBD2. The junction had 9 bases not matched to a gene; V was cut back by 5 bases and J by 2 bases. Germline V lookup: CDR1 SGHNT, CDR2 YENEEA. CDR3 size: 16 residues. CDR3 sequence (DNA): TGTGCCAGCAGCCCCTCCGGGACTAGTTTCACAGATACGCAGTATTTT. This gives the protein CASSPSGTSFTDTQYF.

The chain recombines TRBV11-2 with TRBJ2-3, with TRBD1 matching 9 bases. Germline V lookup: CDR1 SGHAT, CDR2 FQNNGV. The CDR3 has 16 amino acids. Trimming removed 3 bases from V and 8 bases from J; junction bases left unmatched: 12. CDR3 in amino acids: CASSLGTGLVLGTQYF. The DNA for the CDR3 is TGTGCCAGCAGCTTGGGGACAGGGCTGGTTTTAGGTACGCAGTATTTT.

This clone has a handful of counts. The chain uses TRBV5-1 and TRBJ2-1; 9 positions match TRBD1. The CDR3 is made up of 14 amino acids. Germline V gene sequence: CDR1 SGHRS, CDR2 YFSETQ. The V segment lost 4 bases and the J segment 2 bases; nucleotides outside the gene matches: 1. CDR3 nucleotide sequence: TGCGCCAGCAGCCGGGACAGGGCCTACAATGAGCAGTTCTTC. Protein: CASSRDRAYNEQFF.

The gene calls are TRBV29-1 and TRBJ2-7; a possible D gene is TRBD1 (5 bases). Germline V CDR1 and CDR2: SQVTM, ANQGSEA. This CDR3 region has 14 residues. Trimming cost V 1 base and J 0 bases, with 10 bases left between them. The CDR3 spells CSVEVAGHSYEQYF. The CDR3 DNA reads TGCAGCGTTGAAGTAGCAGGACACTCCTACGAGCAGTACTTC.